The 10 T cell receptor beta chains below come from one sample, sequenced in a study of blood T cells in healthy people across ages. The second PCR ran about 6 to 11 cycles with a sample-barcoded 5' primer and J-beta primers. From the 5' RACE reads, TCRdb called clonotypes with MiXCR, one entry per CDR3 protein. The sample includes hundreds of thousands of distinct CDR3 sequences, approximately 59% of them seen just once. The sequenced sample consisted of blood. The receptors here all came from a man aged 55-75 years in good health.

Notes on this clonotype: This sequence may be a read error, since a much larger clone differs from it by one base. This rearrangement joins TRBV10-3 to TRBJ2-2, with D perhaps TRBD2 (6 bases). The CDR3 extends over 12 amino acids. From germline, CDR1 is ENHRY and CDR2 SYGVKD. The CDR3 spells CAISVGTGGLFF. The CDR3 DNA sequence: TGTGCCATCAGTGTGGGGACCGGGGGGCTGTTTTTT.

The rearrangement links TRBV6-5 to TRBJ1-4, with 10 bases aligning to TRBD1. V lost 8 bases and J lost 6; bases outside the gene matches: 9. The CDR3 is 15 residues long. Germline CDR1 and CDR2: MNHEY and SVGAGI. The CDR3 spells CASARGQGYDEKLFF. DNA for the CDR3: TGTGCCAGCGCAAGGGGACAGGGGTATGATGAAAAACTGTTTTTT.

The sample holds many counts of this clonotype. The chain has TRBV10-3 and TRBJ2-1, with 8 bases fitting TRBD1. CDR3 length: 13 amino acids. V lost 4 bases, J lost 10 bases, and 6 bases stayed unmatched. The germline CDR1 and CDR2 sequences are ENHRY and SYGVKD. In nucleotides, the CDR3 is TGTGCCATCAGTGGGAACAGGGGGTGGGAGCAGTTCTTC. Its protein product is CAISGNRGWEQFF.

The chain is built from TRBV5-1 and TRBJ2-1, with D possibly matching TRBD2 (6 bases). The germline V and J ends were trimmed by 4 bases and 1 base, with 18 bases remaining between them. Germline V CDR1 and CDR2: SGHRS, YFSETQ. This CDR3 spans 17 amino acids. The CDR3 bases are TGCGCCAGCAGCCGCGGACTGGCGGGGCGATCCTACAATGAGCAGTTCTTC. Translating it yields CASSRGLAGRSYNEQFF.

V is TRBV20-1 and J is TRBJ1-5; D remains unclear. CDR1 and CDR2 (germline): DFQATT, SNEGSKA (reference sequence). The ends were cut back, 3 bases at V and 6 bases at J, with 6 bases in the middle. This CDR3 comprises 11 residues. The CDR3, as DNA: TGCAGTGCTAGTGGTGGTCAGCCCCAGCATTTT. This translates into CSASGGQPQHF.

V is TRBV6-1 and J is TRBJ2-5; TRBD2 agrees at 9 bases. The CDR3 loop spans 14 amino acids. The V gene's germline CDR1 is MNHNS and CDR2 SASEGT. Germline trimming cut 7 bases from V and 2 bases from J; bases unmatched to any gene: 5. CDR3 region: CASKGAGGQETQYF. CDR3 DNA: TGTGCCAGCAAGGGGGCGGGGGGGCAAGAGACCCAGTACTTC.

V and J are TRBV18 and TRBJ2-4; 11 nucleotides align to TRBD1. Gene TRBJ2-7 matches the end of the DNA better, so the J call may be wrong. CDR1 is KGHSH, CDR2 LQKENI, per germline. CDR3 length: 13 amino acids. The CDR3 is CASFRTGGNEQYF. DNA for the CDR3: TGTGCCAGCTTCCGGACAGGGGGCAACGAGCAGTACTTC.

The V call is TRBV7-2, the J call TRBJ2-1; D gene ambiguous. Per the germline V gene, CDR1 is SGHTA and CDR2 is FQGNSA. V was trimmed by 5 bases and J by 2 bases, leaving 10 bases between them. The CDR3 contains 14 residues. CDR3 DNA sequence: TGTGCCAGCAGCCCCCCGTTCACCTACAATGAGCAGTTCTTC. As protein: CASSPPFTYNEQFF.

The chain recombines TRBV5-1 with TRBJ2-5; TRBD2 agrees at 11 bases. Germline V gene data show CDR1 as SGHRS and CDR2 as YFSETQ. J lost 3 bases, V lost 4 bases, and 5 bases had no gene match. The CDR3 covers 15 residues. The CDR3 protein is CASSLQGLAEETQYF. DNA for the CDR3: TGCGCCAGCAGCCTCCAGGGACTAGCGGAAGAGACCCAGTACTTC.

The sample holds many counts of this clonotype. The rearrangement links TRBV19 to TRBJ1-2; no reliable D call. The CDR3 runs 15 residues. CDR1 and CDR2 from the germline V gene are LNHDA and SQIVND (reference sequence). V was pared by 9 bases and J by 2 bases, with 19 bases between. CDR3 residues: CASATPRTENYGYTF. As DNA, the CDR3 is TGTGCCAGCGCGACTCCTCGGACGGAAAACTATGGCTACACCTTC.